The 5 T cell receptor beta chains below all came from one sample that was sequenced in a study of response to subunit inactivated influenza vaccine. One entry per CDR3 protein, called by TCRdb with MiXCR from the RT-PCR reads. The sample lists more than 700,000 distinct CDR3 sequences, 21% occurring once. Material: PBMCs from blood, obtained more than 4 days after vaccination. All receptors derive from a man in his forties or fifties who received an inactivated influenza vaccine.

This clonotype occurred a few times. The chain is built from TRBV7-6 and TRBJ2-3, with a possible D match to TRBD2 (6 bases). Germline CDR1 is SGHVS and CDR2 is FNYEAQ. The V end lost 5 bases, the J end lost 1 base, and 19 bases lay between the germline ends. CDR3 length: 17 amino acids. This CDR3 reads CASSPDFRGRGTDTQYF. The CDR3 DNA reads as TGTGCCAGCAGCCCGGATTTTCGGGGGAGAGGCACAGATACGCAGTATTTT.

This clonotype was detected a few times. The J gene is TRBJ2-1, the V gene TRBV5-1; 7 positions agree with TRBD2. The CDR3 loop spans 16 amino acids. After removal of 1 base from V and 6 bases from J, the junction contained 10 bases not matched to a gene. Germline V gene data show CDR1 as SGHRS and CDR2 as YFSETQ. In nucleotides, the CDR3 is TGCGCCAGCAGCTTGTTGGCTAGCGGAAGTTTCAATGAGCAGTTCTTC. Translation: CASSLLASGSFNEQFF.

This clonotype has more than one count but fewer than ten. Here the CDR3 DNA reads TGTGCCAGCAGCTCCCCAAATGGCAGGGGGCGCGTTTACGAGCAGTACTTC. This sequence encodes CASSSPNGRGRVYEQYF. The gene calls are TRBV7-3 and TRBJ2-7; 8 bases match TRBD1. The CDR3 is 17 amino acids. The germline CDR1 and CDR2 sequences are SGHTA and FQGTGA. Trimming at V came to 4 bases and at J to 4 bases, leaving 15 bases not matched to a gene.

This chain links TRBV6-1 with TRBJ1-4; unclear D gene. The CDR3 length is 14 residues. The ends were cut back, 6 bases at V and 8 bases at J, with 16 bases in the middle. Germline V gene data show CDR1 as MNHNS and CDR2 as SASEGT. The CDR3 protein is CASSPIGSREKLFF. The CDR3, as DNA: TGTGCCAGCAGCCCCATTGGGAGTAGGGAAAAACTGTTTTTT.

This clonotype turned up a few times. This chain links TRBV12-3 or TRBV12-4 with TRBJ2-1; the match to TRBD2 covers 7 bases. Germline trimming cut 6 bases from V and 10 bases from J; bases unmatched to any gene: 21. The CDR3 sequence is 17 residues long. The CDR3 is CASSPGGGRAYLREQFF. The CDR3 region has the DNA TGTGCCAGCAGCCCCGGGGGTGGGAGGGCCTATCTAAGGGAGCAGTTCTTC.